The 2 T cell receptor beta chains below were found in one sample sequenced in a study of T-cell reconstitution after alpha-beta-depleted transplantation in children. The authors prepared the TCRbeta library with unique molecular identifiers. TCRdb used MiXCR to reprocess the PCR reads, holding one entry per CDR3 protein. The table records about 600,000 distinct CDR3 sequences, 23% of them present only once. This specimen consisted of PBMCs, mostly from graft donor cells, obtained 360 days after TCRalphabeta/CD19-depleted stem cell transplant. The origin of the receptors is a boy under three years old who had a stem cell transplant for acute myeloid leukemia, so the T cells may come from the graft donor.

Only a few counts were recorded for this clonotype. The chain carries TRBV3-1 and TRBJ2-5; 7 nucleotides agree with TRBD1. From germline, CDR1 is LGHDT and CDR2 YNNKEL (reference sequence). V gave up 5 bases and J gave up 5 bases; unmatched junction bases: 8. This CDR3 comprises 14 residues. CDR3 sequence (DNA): TGTGCCAGCAGCTCCGACAGGGTGCGCGAGACCCAGTACTTC. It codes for CASSSDRVRETQYF.

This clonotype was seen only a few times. The CDR3 is CSVLFDYEQYF. The CDR3, as DNA: TGCAGTGTCCTCTTCGACTACGAGCAGTACTTC. The V and J genes are TRBV20-1 and TRBJ2-7; no clear D. CDR1 is DFQATT and CDR2 is SNEGSKA in the germline V gene (reference sequence). The V end lost 7 bases, the J end lost 3 bases, and 10 bases lay between the germline ends. This CDR3 region has 11 residues.